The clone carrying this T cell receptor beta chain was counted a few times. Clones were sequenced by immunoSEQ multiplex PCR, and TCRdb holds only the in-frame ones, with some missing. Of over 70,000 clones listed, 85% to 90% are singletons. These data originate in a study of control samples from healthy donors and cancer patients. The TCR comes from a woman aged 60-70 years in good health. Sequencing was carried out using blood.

The CDR3 bases are TGTGCCAGCAGTCGGGGACCCGCGAACACCGGGGAGCTGTTTTTT. Encoded protein: CASSRGPANTGELFF. The chain combines TRBV2 with TRBJ2-2; tentatively, D is TRBD1 or TRBD2 (5 bases each). Trimming left V 5 bases short and J 0 bases short, with 10 bases between. The CDR3 is made up of 15 amino acids. Germline lookup yields CDR1 SNHLY and CDR2 FYNNEI. The full variable domain, with the rest looked up from reference TRBV2 and TRBJ2-2, is EPEVTQTPSHQVTQMGQEVILRCVPISNHLYFYWYRQILGQKVEFLVSFYNNEISEKSEIFDDQFSVERPDGSNFTLKIRSTKLEDSAMYFCASSRGPANTGELFFGEGSRLTVL.